This is a list of T cell receptor beta chains from one sample in a study of cytomegalovirus exposure and HLA in healthy donors. The method was immunoSEQ multiplex PCR; TCRdb's version includes in-frame clones alone and lacks a portion of them. The repertoire holds over 110,000 clones, with 70% to 90% as singletons. The sample consisted of PBMCs. Source of these receptors: a man in his late teens or twenties in good health and CMV-seropositive. Each CDR3 is given with its conserved first and last residue. The D gene is left open where the match is weak. The listing skips clone size in some rows; elsewhere it reads once, few, many or a size class.

d_call j_call clone_size v_call cdr3_nt cdr3_aa
. TRBJ1-5 . TRBV28 TGTGCCAGCAACATCCTCAGGTGGGGCAATCAGCCCCAGCATTTT CASNILRWGNQPQHF
TRBD2 TRBJ2-4 few TRBV14 TGTGCCAGCAGCGGGAGCCTAGCGGGAGATGGGAACATTCAGTACTTC CASSGSLAGDGNIQYF
. TRBJ2-7 . TRBV13 TGTGCCAGCAGCTTAGGGTGGGGATTTCTCGGACTCGTCTACGAGCAGTACTTC CASSLGWGFLGLVYEQYF
. TRBJ2-2 . TRBV5-4 TGTGCCAGCAGCTTAGTGCGAGGCACCGGGGAGCTGTTTTTT CASSLVRGTGELFF
. TRBJ1-1 . TRBV19 TGTGCCAGTAGTATAGGTGCAGGGTCAGGCACTGAAGCTTTCTTT CASSIGAGSGTEAFF
. TRBJ2-1 . TRBV29-1 TGCAGCGCGAGGAGTTGGGACAACTCCTACAATGAGCAGTTCTTC CSARSWDNSYNEQFF
TRBD1 TRBJ1-2 . TRBV6-6 TGTGCCAGCAGTCGGGACAGAAACTATGGCTACACCTTC CASSRDRNYGYTF
TRBD1 TRBJ2-7 . TRBV10-2 TGCGCCAGCAGTGAACGGGCACAGGGGGCCTACGAGCAGTACTTC CASSERAQGAYEQYF
. TRBJ1-1 few TRBV7-9 TGTGCCAGCAGCTTAGGAGGGGGCACTGAAGCTTTCTTT CASSLGGGTEAFF
. TRBJ2-7 . TRBV18 TGTGCCAGCTCTCCCAGCTCCTACGAGCAGTACTTC CASSPSSYEQYF
TRBD2 TRBJ2-4 . TRBV6-6 TGTGCCAGCGGGCTAGCGGACAAAAACATTCAGTACTTC CASGLADKNIQYF
. TRBJ1-2 once TRBV2 TGTGCCAGCAGACTGGCTAACTATGGCTACACCTTC CASRLANYGYTF
. TRBJ2-1 . TRBV21-1 TGTGCCAGCACCGCCGACCCAGGAACCGGGGGGTATCATGAGCAGTTCTTC CASTADPGTGGYHEQFF
. TRBJ1-5 . TRBV4-1 TGCGCCAGCAGCCAAGGGTCATGGGGGGGACAGCCCCAGCATTTT CASSQGSWGGQPQHF
TRBD1 TRBJ1-1 . TRBV6-1 TGTGCCAGCGGCTGGGACAGGAAGAACACTGAAGCTTTCTTT CASGWDRKNTEAFF
. TRBJ1-4 . TRBV13 TGTGCCAGCAGCTTGAGACAGTTTAATGAAAAACTGTTTTTT CASSLRQFNEKLFF
TRBD1 TRBJ2-2 . TRBV4-2 TGTGCCAGCAGCCAAGTTAGACAGGGGCCGAACACCGGGGAGCTGTTTTTT CASSQVRQGPNTGELFF
TRBD2 TRBJ2-1 . TRBV28 TGTGCCAGCAGTTCCACTAGCGCCCCTTACAATGAGCAGTTCTTC CASSSTSAPYNEQFF
. TRBJ2-6 once TRBV5-6 TGTGCCAGCTTTGTACAGGTGGTCTCTGGGGCCAACGTCCTGACTTTC CASFVQVVSGANVLTF
. TRBJ2-3 . TRBV10-1 TGCGCCAGCAGTGAAGGGAGGACGGCGTCCACAGATACGCAGTATTTT CASSEGRTASTDTQYF